One sample yielded the 12 T cell receptor beta chains listed below, sequenced in a study of blood T cell repertoires in COVID-19 (dated by TCRdb to 2020 to 2021). Libraries were constructed by the immunoSEQ multiplex PCR assay. Entries here come from immuneACCESS through TCRdb and include only in-frame sequences with V and J called. Some clones fail to appear in such tables; in the studies checked, an unresolved V gene covers under half of the shortfall, and the cause of the remainder is unknown. The sample table records about 100,000 clones; about 77% of these occur just once. The ten largest make up approximately 29% of the sample. Material: peripheral blood. These receptors originate from a man aged 70 or older with active or convalescent COVID-19.

The rearrangement joins TRBV7-8 to TRBJ2-1, with a weak D call TRBD1 (6 bases). This CDR3 has 17 amino acids. The germline V and J ends were trimmed by 4 bases and 8 bases, with 24 bases remaining between them. In germline, CDR1 is SGHVS, CDR2 FQNEAQ. The CDR3 spells CASSSTRLRTVFYEQFF. CDR3 DNA: TGTGCCAGCAGCTCAACCCGGTTAAGGACAGTGTTCTATGAGCAGTTCTTC.

This rearrangement joins TRBV5-6 to TRBJ1-4; D is undetermined. V gave up 1 base and J gave up 8 bases, with 3 bases separating them. The CDR3 is made up of 11 amino acids. Germline V CDR1 and CDR2: SGHDT, YYEEEE. CDR3 sequence (DNA): TGTGCCAGCAGCTTGCAAGAAAAACTGTTTTTT. It yields the protein CASSLQEKLFF. Combining the CDR3 with reference TRBV5-6 and TRBJ1-4 gives the whole variable domain DAGVTQSPTHLIKTRGQQVTLRCSPKSGHDTVSWYQQALGQGPQFIFQYYEEEERQRGNFPDRFSGHQFPNYSSELNVNALLLGDSALYLCASSLQEKLFFGSGTQLSVL.

The chain recombines TRBV7-9 with TRBJ2-1, with a weak D call TRBD2 (6 bases). Germline loops: CDR1 SEHNR, CDR2 FQNEAQ (reference sequence). Trimming stripped 5 bases from V and 8 bases from J, with 19 bases between. This CDR3 comprises 15 residues. CDR3 region: CASSPLAQGGDEQFF. The CDR3 DNA reads as TGTGCCAGCAGCCCCCTAGCGCAGGGCGGGGATGAGCAGTTCTTC.

The rearrangement uses TRBV10-3 and TRBJ2-1, with D unresolved. The V gene lost 1 base and the J gene lost 7 bases, with 5 bases spanning the gap. CDR3 size: 12 residues. Germline CDR1 ENHRY, CDR2 SYGVKD. Here the CDR3 DNA reads TGTGCCATCAGTGAGTTTCAGAATGAGCAGTTCTTC. As protein: CAISEFQNEQFF.

DNA for the CDR3: TGTGCCATCAGGGATAGCGGGAGGGCCTCCAATGAGCAGTTCTTC. It translates to CAIRDSGRASNEQFF. The chain recombines TRBV10-3 with TRBJ2-1; 11 positions match TRBD2. The J segment lost 6 bases and the V segment lost 6 bases, leaving 7 bases of the junction unmatched. This CDR3 comprises 15 residues. Germline CDR1 reads ENHRY; CDR2 reads SYGVKD.

This clone was found once. The CDR3 sequence: CASSLGTGKILTEAFF. For the CDR3, the DNA is TGTGCCAGCAGCTTGGGGACAGGGAAGATCCTCACTGAAGCTTTCTTT. The rearrangement links TRBV5-6 to TRBJ1-1; TRBD1 agrees at 8 bases. Germline V gene lookup returns CDR1 SGHDT and CDR2 YYEEEE. The CDR3 spans 16 residues. V was pared by 0 bases and J by 4 bases, with 8 bases of the junction left unmatched.

The V call is TRBV28, the J call TRBJ2-7, with 10 nucleotides matching TRBD2. CDR1 MDHEN and CDR2 SYDVKM come from the germline V gene. V lost 6 bases to trimming and J lost 2 bases; unmatched junction nucleotides: 4. The CDR3 contains 14 residues. As DNA, the CDR3 is TGTGCCAGCAGCCTAGCGGGGGCTCCCTACGAGCAGTACTTC. Amino acid sequence: CASSLAGAPYEQYF.

V is TRBV12-3 or TRBV12-4 and J is TRBJ1-2; weak D call: TRBD1 (6 bases). V lost 3 bases to trimming and J lost 11 bases, with 16 bases between them. There are 13 residues in the CDR3. The CDR3 DNA is TGTGCCAGCAGTTTCTGGGGGCAACCGGGGTACACCTTC. Translated: CASSFWGQPGYTF.

This clone was seen only a few times. The rearrangement joins TRBV18 to TRBJ1-5, with TRBD1 identical over 10 bases. The junction had 11 bases not matched to a gene; V was cut back by 6 bases and J by 0 bases. There are 18 residues in the CDR3. CDR1 KGHSH and CDR2 LQKENI come from the germline V gene. Here the CDR3 reads CASSPSGTGVYSNQPQHF. The CDR3, as DNA: TGTGCCAGCTCTCCTTCCGGGACAGGGGTCTATAGCAATCAGCCCCAGCATTTT.

The CDR3 here is CAWSDGGGQPQHF. The CDR3 nucleotides read TGTGCCTGGAGTGATGGGGGGGGACAGCCCCAGCATTTT. The genes are TRBV30 and TRBJ1-5; D might be TRBD1 (5 bases). This CDR3 is built from 13 residues. Trimming pared 1 base from V and 7 bases from J, leaving 11 bases between. In germline, CDR1 is GTSNPN, CDR2 SVGIG (reference sequence). The whole variable domain, filled in from reference TRBV30 and TRBJ1-5, reads SQTIHQWPATLVQPVGSPLSLECTVEGTSNPNLYWYRQAAGRGLQLLFYSVGIGQISSEVPQNLSASRPQDRQFILSSKKLLLSDSGFYLCAWSDGGGQPQHFGDGTRLSIL.

The rearrangement joins TRBV11-2 to TRBJ2-7; 8 positions agree with TRBD1. V lost 4 bases and J lost 5; bases outside the gene matches: 7. This CDR3 contains 14 residues. In germline, CDR1 is SGHAT, CDR2 FQNNGV. CDR3: CASSSTGALDEQYF. For the CDR3, the DNA is TGTGCCAGCAGCTCGACAGGGGCGTTGGACGAGCAGTACTTC. The full variable domain, its missing parts supplied by reference TRBV11-2 and TRBJ2-7, is EAGVAQSPRYKIIEKRQSVAFWCNPISGHATLYWYQQILGQGPKLLIQFQNNGVVDDSQLPKDRFSAERLKGVDSTLKIQPAKLEDSAVYLCASSSTGALDEQYFGPGTRLTVT.

This clone was recorded only once. V and J are TRBV18 and TRBJ2-3, with 8 bases that match TRBD2. The trim removed 2 bases at V and 0 bases at J, leaving 7 bases unmatched. From germline, CDR1 is KGHSH and CDR2 LQKENI. The CDR3 totals 17 residues. For the CDR3, the DNA is TGTGCCAGCTCACCAACCTCGACTAGCGCCAGCACAGATACGCAGTATTTT. It codes for CASSPTSTSASTDTQYF.